Following are 17 T cell receptor beta chains from one sample sequenced in a study of technical replicates of blood from a handful of donors. Only in-frame clones appear in the TCRdb table, and some are missing; sequencing was by immunoSEQ multiplex PCR. The sample lists approximately 73,000 clones, roughly 93% occurring once. Sequencing was done on a sample of T cells isolated from PBMCs. Source of these receptors: a human donor in good health.

The chain employs TRBV7-3 and TRBJ2-1; 7 bases are a match to TRBD1. With V trimmed by 5 bases and J by 4 bases, 8 bases remained unmatched. The germline V gene encodes CDR1 SGHTA and CDR2 FQGTGA. This CDR3 is built from 15 residues. The DNA of the CDR3 is TGTGCCAGCAGCGAATGGGACAGCAATTACAATGAGCAGTTCTTC. Translating gives CASSEWDSNYNEQFF.

CDR3 residues: CASRPGTGSNEQFF. In nucleotides, the CDR3 is TGTGCCAGTCGACCCGGGACAGGGTCCAATGAGCAGTTCTTC. The rearrangement links TRBV2 to TRBJ2-1; 9 nucleotides align to TRBD1. This CDR3 region has 14 residues. CDR1 is SNHLY, CDR2 FYNNEI, per germline. The V gene end was trimmed by 9 bases and the J gene end by 6 bases; junction bases not matched to a gene: 9.

Concerning this clone: This CDR3 is also generated by other DNA sequences in the sample. The V and J genes are TRBV19 and TRBJ1-1; D unclear. The CDR3 runs 14 residues. V was pared by 2 bases and J by 0 bases, with 7 bases between. Germline-derived CDR1 and CDR2 are LNHDA and SQIVND (reference sequence). The CDR3 loop is CASSISGMNTEAFF. The CDR3 bases are TGTGCCAGTAGTATATCCGGTATGAACACTGAAGCTTTCTTT.

This clone was counted a few times. This chain connects TRBV19 to TRBJ1-1, with D unclear. CDR1 and CDR2 from the germline V gene are LNHDA and SQIVND (reference sequence). The V and J ends lost 6 bases and 11 bases respectively, with 22 bases between them. This CDR3 spans 14 amino acids. CDR3 in amino acids: CASSTLAPRAEAFF. CDR3 nucleotide sequence: TGTGCCAGTAGCACACTAGCACCCCGGGCGGAGGCTTTCTTT.

This clone was counted once. The J gene is TRBJ1-4, the V gene TRBV7-2, with TRBD1 matching over 10 bases. CDR1 SGHTA and CDR2 FQGNSA come from the germline V gene. This CDR3 is 18 amino acids long. V lost 5 bases and J lost 4; bases outside the gene matches: 13. The CDR3 nucleotides are TGTGCCAGCAGCCCCTCCTTCTGGACAGGGGGACTTAATGAAAAACTGTTTTTT. It translates to CASSPSFWTGGLNEKLFF.

The chain combines TRBV4-1 with TRBJ2-1; tentatively, D is TRBD2 (5 bases). Germline values: CDR1 MGHRA, CDR2 YSYEKL. The CDR3 runs to 15 residues. V lost 9 bases, J lost 12 bases, and 27 bases lay in between. DNA for the CDR3: TGCGCCAGTCGAGCGGTCGAGGTGTCCGGTCGCGGGCAGTTCTTC. Protein product: CASRAVEVSGRGQFF.

This clone was seen just once. The chain is built from TRBV6-6 and TRBJ1-5, with 8 bases aligning to TRBD1. The germline V gene has CDR1 MNHNY and CDR2 SVGAGI (reference sequence). With V trimmed by 6 bases and J by 4 bases, 11 bases remained unmatched. There are 16 residues in the CDR3. The CDR3, as DNA: TGTGCCAGCAGAGCCAGACAGGGGAGTAAGAATCAGCCCCAGCATTTT. This encodes CASRARQGSKNQPQHF.

The gene calls are TRBV6-1 and TRBJ2-7; a possible D gene is TRBD1 (5 bases). The V gene lost 2 bases and the J gene lost 4 bases, with 18 bases spanning the gap. Per germline, CDR1 MNHNS and CDR2 SASEGT. This CDR3 comprises 16 residues. CDR3 nucleotides: TGTGCCAGCAGTGAACCAGCGAGACAGTGGCGATACGAGCAGTACTTC. Translated, it gives CASSEPARQWRYEQYF.

This chain connects TRBV6-4 to TRBJ1-1; possibly TRBD1 for D (6 bases). The CDR3 runs to 13 residues. The V end lost 6 bases, the J end lost 2 bases, and 10 bases lay between the germline ends. Germline V gene lookup returns CDR1 MRHNA and CDR2 SNTAGT. In DNA, the CDR3 is TGTGCCAGCAGCACACAGGGCAACACTGAAGCTTTCTTT. Translated, it gives CASSTQGNTEAFF.

This chain links TRBV5-6 with TRBJ2-7, with 10 bases that match TRBD2. The CDR3 contains 16 residues. The ends lost 4 bases at V and 2 bases at J; junction bases unmatched: 9. CDR1 is SGHDT, CDR2 YYEEEE, per germline. This CDR3 reads CASSRGLAGGPYEQYF. The CDR3 region has the DNA TGTGCCAGCAGCCGGGGGTTAGCGGGAGGTCCCTACGAGCAGTACTTC.

The chain couples TRBV4-1 to TRBJ2-7; 11 bases are a match to TRBD2. The CDR3 is 16 amino acids. The germline gives CDR1 MGHRA, CDR2 YSYEKL. Germline trimming cut 6 bases from V and 1 base from J; bases unmatched to any gene: 8. This CDR3 is CASRPTSGSLSYEQYF. CDR3 DNA: TGCGCCAGCAGACCCACTAGCGGGAGTTTGTCCTACGAGCAGTACTTC.

The rearrangement uses TRBV11-2 and TRBJ2-1; 10 bases align to TRBD2. Germline CDR1 reads SGHAT; CDR2 reads FQNNGV. J was trimmed by 6 bases and V by 6 bases; bases with no gene match: 8. CDR3 length: 15 amino acids. The CDR3 region has the DNA TGTGCCAGCAGGCAACCGGGACTAGCGTCCAATGAGCAGTTCTTC. This sequence encodes CASRQPGLASNEQFF. The whole variable domain, remainder taken from reference TRBV11-2 and TRBJ2-1, is EAGVAQSPRYKIIEKRQSVAFWCNPISGHATLYWYQQILGQGPKLLIQFQNNGVVDDSQLPKDRFSAERLKGVDSTLKIQPAKLEDSAVYLCASRQPGLASNEQFFGPGTRLTVL.

The chain employs TRBV7-8 and TRBJ2-7; perhaps TRBD2 as D (5 bases). Per the germline V gene, CDR1 is SGHVS and CDR2 is FQNEAQ. V dropped 4 bases and J dropped 4 bases, with 11 bases sitting between them. This CDR3 has 13 residues. CDR3 DNA sequence: TGTGCCAGCAGCTCGGGGAGTCAATACGAGCAGTACTTC. It specifies CASSSGSQYEQYF.

This clone showed up just a few times. The chain has TRBV18 and TRBJ2-4; 10 bases align to TRBD1. V shed 6 bases, J shed 5 bases, and the junction held 4 bases outside the gene matches. The germline CDR1 and CDR2 sequences are KGHSH and LQKENI. The CDR3 length is 14 residues. This CDR3 is CASSTGGPENIQYF. The DNA of the CDR3 is TGTGCCAGCTCGACAGGGGGCCCTGAAAACATTCAGTACTTC.

This clone has more than one count but fewer than ten. The V and J genes are TRBV2 and TRBJ2-7; a weak D match, TRBD1 (6 bases). This CDR3 has 13 amino acids. Germline CDR1 reads SNHLY; CDR2 reads FYNNEI. With 11 bases removed from V and 5 bases from J, the gap between germline ends came to 19 bases. The CDR3 DNA reads as TGTGCCCCTAAGACGGCCAGGGGTAACGAGCAGTACTTC. This encodes CAPKTARGNEQYF.

The V call is TRBV4-1, the J call TRBJ2-1, with 8 bases lining up with TRBD1. CDR3 size: 18 residues. With 1 base clipped from V and 8 bases from J, the junction kept 16 bases outside the gene matches. CDR1 and CDR2 from the germline V gene are MGHRA and YSYEKL. CDR3 in amino acids: CASSQGGQGGLVSDEQFF. CDR3 coding DNA: TGCGCCAGCAGCCAAGGTGGACAGGGTGGATTAGTTTCCGATGAGCAGTTCTTC.

V gene TRBV10-3 combines with J gene TRBJ2-5; TRBD1 matches at 8 bases. The CDR3 extends over 13 amino acids. Germline V lookup: CDR1 ENHRY, CDR2 SYGVKD. Trimming at V came to 5 bases and at J to 5 bases, leaving 4 bases not matched to a gene. The CDR3 loop is CAISPQGDETQYF. CDR3 nucleotides: TGTGCCATCAGTCCACAGGGGGACGAGACCCAGTACTTC.